This T cell receptor beta chain was captured in a study of early T cells in non-severe SARS-CoV-2 infection. Via MiXCR, TCRdb re-called the 5' RACE reads, giving one row per CDR3 protein. The sample holds roughly 99,000 distinct CDR3 sequences, roughly 11% seen once. Trimming stripped 6 bases from V and 10 bases from J, with 10 bases between. This CDR3 is 11 amino acids long. CDR1 is MDHEN, CDR2 SYDVKM, per germline. This clonotype was sampled from an adult who was a healthcare worker with PCR-confirmed SARS-CoV-2 infection or an uninfected control (not recorded which). Sequencing used whole blood. The rearrangement uses TRBV28 and TRBJ2-1, with D maybe TRBD1 (6 bases). The CDR3 DNA reads as TGTGCCAGCAGCCCCGGGACAGAGCAGTTCTTC. Translation: CASSPGTEQFF.